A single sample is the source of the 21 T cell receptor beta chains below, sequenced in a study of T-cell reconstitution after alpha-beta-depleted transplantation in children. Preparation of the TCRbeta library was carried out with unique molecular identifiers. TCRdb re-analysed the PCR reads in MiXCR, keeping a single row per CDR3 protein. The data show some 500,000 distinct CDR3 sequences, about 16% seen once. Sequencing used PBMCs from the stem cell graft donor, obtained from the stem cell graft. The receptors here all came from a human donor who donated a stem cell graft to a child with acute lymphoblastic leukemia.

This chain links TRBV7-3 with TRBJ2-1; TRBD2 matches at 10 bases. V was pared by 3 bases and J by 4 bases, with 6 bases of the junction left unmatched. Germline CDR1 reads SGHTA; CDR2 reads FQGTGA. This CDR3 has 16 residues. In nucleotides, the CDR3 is TGTGCCAGCAGCTTGACTCCGGGACTAGCGTACAATGAGCAGTTCTTC. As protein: CASSLTPGLAYNEQFF.

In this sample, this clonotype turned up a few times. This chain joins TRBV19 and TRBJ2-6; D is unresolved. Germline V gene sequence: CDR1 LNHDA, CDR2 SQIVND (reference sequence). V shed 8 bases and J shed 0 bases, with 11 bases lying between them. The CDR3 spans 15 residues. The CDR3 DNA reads TGTGCCAGTGTATCCCTAACCTCTGGGGCCAACGTCCTGACTTTC. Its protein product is CASVSLTSGANVLTF.

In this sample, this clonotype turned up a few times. The CDR3 DNA reads as TGTGCCAGCAGTTTTTGGGGCAGCAATGAGCAGTTCTTC. It specifies CASSFWGSNEQFF. The genes are TRBV12-3 or TRBV12-4 and TRBJ2-1; a weak D match, TRBD1 (5 bases). The CDR3 covers 13 residues. The V and J ends lost 3 bases and 6 bases respectively, with 9 bases between them.

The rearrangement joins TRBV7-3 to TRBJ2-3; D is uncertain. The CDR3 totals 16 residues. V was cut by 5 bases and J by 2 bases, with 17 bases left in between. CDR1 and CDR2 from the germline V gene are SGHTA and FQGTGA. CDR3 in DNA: TGTGCCAGCAGCCCTTTGGGCGTGAGTTCCACAGATACGCAGTATTTT. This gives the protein CASSPLGVSSTDTQYF. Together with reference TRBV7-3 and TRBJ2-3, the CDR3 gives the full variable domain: GAGVSQTPSNKVTEKGKYVELRCDPISGHTALYWYRQSLGQGPEFLIYFQGTGAADDSGLPNDRFFAVRPEGSVSTLKIQRTERGDSAVYLCASSPLGVSSTDTQYFGPGTRLTVL.

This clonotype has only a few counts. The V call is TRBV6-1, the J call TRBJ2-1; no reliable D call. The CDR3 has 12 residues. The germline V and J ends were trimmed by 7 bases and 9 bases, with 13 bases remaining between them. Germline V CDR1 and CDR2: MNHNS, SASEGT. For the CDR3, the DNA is TGTGCCAGCATAGAAGGTTTCACTGAGCAGTTCTTC. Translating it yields CASIEGFTEQFF.

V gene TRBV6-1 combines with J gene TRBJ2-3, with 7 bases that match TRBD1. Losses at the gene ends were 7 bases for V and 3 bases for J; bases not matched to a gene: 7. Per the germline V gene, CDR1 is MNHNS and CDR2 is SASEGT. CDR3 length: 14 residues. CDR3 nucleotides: TGTGCCAGCAAATTGACAGGGTTTACAGATACGCAGTATTTT. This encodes CASKLTGFTDTQYF.

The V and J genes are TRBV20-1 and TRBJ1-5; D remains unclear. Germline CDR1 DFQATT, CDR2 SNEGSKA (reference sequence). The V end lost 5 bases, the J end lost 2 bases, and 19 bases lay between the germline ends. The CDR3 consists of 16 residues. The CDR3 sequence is CSASLPYGGGNQPQHF. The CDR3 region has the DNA TGCAGTGCTTCGCTCCCCTACGGTGGAGGCAATCAGCCCCAGCATTTT.

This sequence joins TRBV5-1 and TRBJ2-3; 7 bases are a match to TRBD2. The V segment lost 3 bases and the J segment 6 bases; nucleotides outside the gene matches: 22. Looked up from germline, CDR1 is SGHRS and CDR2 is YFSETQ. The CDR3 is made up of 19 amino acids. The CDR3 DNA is TGCGCCAGCAGCTCCAGATCCCCCGCACCTAGCGGCCCGGCGGATACGCAGTATTTT. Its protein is CASSSRSPAPSGPADTQYF.

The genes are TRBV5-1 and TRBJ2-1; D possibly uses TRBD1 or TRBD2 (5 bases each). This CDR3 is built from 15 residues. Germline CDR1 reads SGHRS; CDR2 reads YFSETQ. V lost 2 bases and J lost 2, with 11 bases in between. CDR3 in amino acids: CASSFEGPTYNEQFF. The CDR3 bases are TGCGCCAGCAGCTTCGAGGGACCGACCTACAATGAGCAGTTCTTC.

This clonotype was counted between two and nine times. CDR3 residues: CASSTLSSRVHSNQPQHF. Written as DNA, the CDR3 is TGTGCCAGTAGTACCCTGTCGAGCAGGGTCCATAGCAATCAGCCCCAGCATTTT. The chain recombines TRBV19 with TRBJ1-5; possibly TRBD1 for D (5 bases). V was pared by 4 bases and J by 0 bases, with 19 bases between. This CDR3 contains 18 residues. Per the germline V gene, CDR1 is LNHDA and CDR2 is SQIVND (reference sequence).

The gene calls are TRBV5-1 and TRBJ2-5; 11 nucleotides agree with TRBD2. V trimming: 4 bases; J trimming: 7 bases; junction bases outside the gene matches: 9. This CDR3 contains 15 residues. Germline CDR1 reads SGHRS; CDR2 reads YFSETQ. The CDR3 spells CASSRRTSGRGTQYF. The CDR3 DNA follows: TGCGCCAGCAGCAGACGGACTAGCGGGCGGGGGACCCAGTACTTC.

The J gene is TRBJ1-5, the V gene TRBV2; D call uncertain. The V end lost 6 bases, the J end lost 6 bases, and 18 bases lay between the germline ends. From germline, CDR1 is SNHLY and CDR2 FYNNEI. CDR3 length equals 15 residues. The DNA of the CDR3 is TGTGCCAGCAGCCCGGGTCCGGGGTCATCTCAGCCCCAGCATTTT. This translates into CASSPGPGSSQPQHF.

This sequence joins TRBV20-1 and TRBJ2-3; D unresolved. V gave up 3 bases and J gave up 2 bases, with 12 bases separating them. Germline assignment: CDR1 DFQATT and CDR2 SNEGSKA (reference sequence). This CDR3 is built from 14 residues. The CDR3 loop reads CSARSRDPTDTQYF. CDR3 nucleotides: TGCAGTGCTAGGTCCAGAGACCCCACAGATACGCAGTATTTT.

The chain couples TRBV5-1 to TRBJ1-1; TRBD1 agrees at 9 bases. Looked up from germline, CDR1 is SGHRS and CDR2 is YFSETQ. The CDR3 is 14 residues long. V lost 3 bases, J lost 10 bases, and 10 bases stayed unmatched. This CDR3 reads CASSSGTGPRAAFF. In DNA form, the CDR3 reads TGCGCCAGCAGCTCTGGGACAGGGCCCCGTGCAGCTTTCTTT.

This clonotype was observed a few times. Written as DNA, the CDR3 is TGTGCCAGCAGCCAGGGACTAGCGGGAGTCATTGAGCAGTTCTTC. It is translated as CASSQGLAGVIEQFF. The chain recombines TRBV7-8 with TRBJ2-1; 14 nucleotides match TRBD2. V lost 5 bases, J lost 9 bases, and 6 bases stayed unmatched. The germline CDR1 and CDR2 sequences are SGHVS and FQNEAQ. The CDR3 runs to 15 residues.

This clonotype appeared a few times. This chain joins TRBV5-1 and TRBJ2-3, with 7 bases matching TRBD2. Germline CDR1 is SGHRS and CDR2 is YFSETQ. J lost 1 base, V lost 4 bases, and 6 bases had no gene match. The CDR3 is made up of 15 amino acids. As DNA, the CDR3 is TGCGCCAGCAGCCACGCAACTAGCGGCACAGATACGCAGTATTTT. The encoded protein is CASSHATSGTDTQYF.

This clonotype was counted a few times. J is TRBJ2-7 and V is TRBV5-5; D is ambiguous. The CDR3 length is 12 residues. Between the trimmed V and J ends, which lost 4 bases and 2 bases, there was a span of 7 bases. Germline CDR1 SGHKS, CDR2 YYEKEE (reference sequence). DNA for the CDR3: TGTGCCAGCAGCCTCGATGCCTACGAGCAGTACTTC. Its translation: CASSLDAYEQYF.

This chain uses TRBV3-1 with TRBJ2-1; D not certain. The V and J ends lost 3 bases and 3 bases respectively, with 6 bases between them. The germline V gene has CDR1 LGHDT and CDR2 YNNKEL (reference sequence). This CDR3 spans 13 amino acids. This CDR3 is CASSHRNYNEQFF. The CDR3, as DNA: TGTGCCAGCAGCCATAGGAACTACAATGAGCAGTTCTTC.

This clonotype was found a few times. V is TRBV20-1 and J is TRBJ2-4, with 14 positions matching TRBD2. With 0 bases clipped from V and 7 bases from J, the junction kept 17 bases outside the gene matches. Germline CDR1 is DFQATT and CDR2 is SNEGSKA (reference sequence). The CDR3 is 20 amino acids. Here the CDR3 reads CSARDLGTSGSRRPSNIQYF. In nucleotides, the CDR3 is TGCAGTGCTAGAGATCTCGGGACTAGCGGGAGCCGAAGACCCTCCAACATTCAGTACTTC.

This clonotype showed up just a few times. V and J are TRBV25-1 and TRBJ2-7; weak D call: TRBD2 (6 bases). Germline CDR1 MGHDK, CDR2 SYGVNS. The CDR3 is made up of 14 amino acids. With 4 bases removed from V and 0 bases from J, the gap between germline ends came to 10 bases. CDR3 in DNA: TGTGCCAGCAGTGTAGGACTAAGCTCCTACGAGCAGTACTTC. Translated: CASSVGLSSYEQYF.

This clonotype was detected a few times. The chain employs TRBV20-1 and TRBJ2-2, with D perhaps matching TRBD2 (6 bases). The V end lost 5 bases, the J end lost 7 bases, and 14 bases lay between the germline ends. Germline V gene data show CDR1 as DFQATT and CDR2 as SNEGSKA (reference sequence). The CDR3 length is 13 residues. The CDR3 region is CSAQLARHGELFF. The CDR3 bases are TGCAGTGCTCAGCTAGCGAGACACGGGGAGCTGTTTTTT.